The source of this TCR beta chain is a study of blood T cells in healthy people across ages. A J-beta primer mix and a sample-barcoded 5' primer were used in a second PCR of roughly 7 to 12 cycles. Researchers report that a template-switch adaptor with 12 random nucleotides tagged each cDNA molecule. TCRdb processed the 5' RACE reads anew with MiXCR; each CDR3 protein has one entry. The data show around 1,700,000 distinct CDR3 sequences, approximately 28% seen once. The CDR3 is 15 amino acids. Germline V gene data show CDR1 as LNHDA and CDR2 as SQIVND (reference sequence). V shed 3 bases, J shed 7 bases, and the junction held 8 bases outside the gene matches. A minimum of 7 million PBMCs was isolated per sample.

The receptor comes from a woman in her twenties or thirties in good health. The chain combines TRBV19 with TRBJ1-4; 7 positions match TRBD1. Sequencing used blood. CDR3 region: CASSIPGQAGEKLFF. In DNA, the CDR3 is TGTGCCAGTAGTATCCCCGGACAGGCCGGTGAAAAACTGTTTTTT. Combining the CDR3 with reference TRBV19 and TRBJ1-4 gives the whole variable domain DGGITQSPKYLFRKEGQNVTLSCEQNLNHDAMYWYRQDPGQGLRLIYYSQIVNDFQKGDIAEGYSVSREKKESFPLTVTSAQKNPTAFYLCASSIPGQAGEKLFFGSGTQLSVL.